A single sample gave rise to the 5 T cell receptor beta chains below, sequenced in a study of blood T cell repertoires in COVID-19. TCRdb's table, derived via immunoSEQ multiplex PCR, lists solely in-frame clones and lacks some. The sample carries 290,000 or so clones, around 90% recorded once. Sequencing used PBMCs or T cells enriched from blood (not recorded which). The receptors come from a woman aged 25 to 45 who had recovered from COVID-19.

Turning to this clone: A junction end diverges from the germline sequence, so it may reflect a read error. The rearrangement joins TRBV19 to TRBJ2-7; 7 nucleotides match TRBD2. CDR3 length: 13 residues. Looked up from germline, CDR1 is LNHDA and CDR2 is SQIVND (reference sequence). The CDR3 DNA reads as TGTGCCAGTAGTATGAGGAGCGGGGCTTTTACTAGCTTC. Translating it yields CASSMRSGAFTSF.

DNA of the CDR3: TGTGCCAGCAGACTCCCATCGGGACAGGGGGCGAGGAACACTGAAGCTTTCTTT. This codes for CASRLPSGQGARNTEAFF. The V call is TRBV28, the J call TRBJ1-1; 12 nucleotides match TRBD1. Germline values: CDR1 MDHEN, CDR2 SYDVKM. The CDR3 is made up of 18 amino acids. The V and J ends lost 6 bases and 1 base, in that order; junction bases with no gene match: 12.

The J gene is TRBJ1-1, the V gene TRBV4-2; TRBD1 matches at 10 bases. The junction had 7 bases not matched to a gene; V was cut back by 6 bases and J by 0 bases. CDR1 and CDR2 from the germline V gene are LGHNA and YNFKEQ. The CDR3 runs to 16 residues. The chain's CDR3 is CASRGDRGQVNTEAFF. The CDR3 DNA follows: TGTGCCAGCAGGGGCGACAGGGGGCAGGTGAACACTGAAGCTTTCTTT.

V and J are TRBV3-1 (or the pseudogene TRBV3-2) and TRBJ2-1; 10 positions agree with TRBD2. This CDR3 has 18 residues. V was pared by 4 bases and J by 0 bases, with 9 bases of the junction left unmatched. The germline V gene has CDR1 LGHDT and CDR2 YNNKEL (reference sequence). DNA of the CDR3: TGTGCCAGCAGCCCCCGTCGAGCGGGGGGGAGCTCCTACAATGAGCAGTTCTTC. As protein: CASSPRRAGGSSYNEQFF.

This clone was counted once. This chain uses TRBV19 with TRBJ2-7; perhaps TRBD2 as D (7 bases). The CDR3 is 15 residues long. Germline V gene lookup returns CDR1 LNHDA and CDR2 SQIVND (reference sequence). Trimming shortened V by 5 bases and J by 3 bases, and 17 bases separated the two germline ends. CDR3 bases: TGTGCCAGTAGTTCCGGTTCGGGGGGCGGCTACGAGCAGTACTTC. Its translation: CASSSGSGGGYEQYF.